The 5 T cell receptor beta chains below come from one sample, sequenced in a study of T cells after yellow fever vaccination. TCRdb re-called the 5' RACE reads with MiXCR, one entry per CDR3 protein. Here the sample spans over 100,000 distinct CDR3 sequences, 7.5% to 9.5% being singletons. The sequenced sample was CD8+ T cells sorted from PBMCs, obtained 45 days after the yellow fever booster vaccination. The receptor set was obtained from a man aged 25-45 years who received the YFV17D yellow fever vaccine.

The rearrangement joins TRBV20-1 to TRBJ2-1; D tentatively reads TRBD1 or TRBD2 (5 bases each). CDR3 length: 14 amino acids. Per germline, CDR1 DFQATT and CDR2 SNEGSKA (reference sequence). Trimming pared 5 bases from V and 4 bases from J, leaving 15 bases between. CDR3 sequence reads: CSALGGARYNEQFF. In DNA form, the CDR3 reads TGCAGTGCTCTTGGGGGAGCTAGATACAATGAGCAGTTCTTC.

There are many counts of this clonotype. The genes are TRBV7-9 and TRBJ2-5; D is unclear. V lost 5 bases to trimming and J lost 4 bases, with 14 bases between them. The CDR3 loop spans 14 amino acids. The V gene's germline CDR1 is SEHNR and CDR2 FQNEAQ (reference sequence). CDR3 loop: CASSPDGEGETQYF. The CDR3 nucleotides read TGTGCCAGCAGCCCTGACGGAGAAGGAGAGACCCAGTACTTC. Combining the CDR3 with reference TRBV7-9 and TRBJ2-5 gives the whole variable domain DTGVSQNPRHKITKRGQNVTFRCDPISEHNRLYWYRQTLGQGPEFLTYFQNEAQLEKSRLLSDRFSAERPKGSFSTLEIQRTEQGDSAMYLCASSPDGEGETQYFGPGTRLLVL.

This clonotype was recorded many times. The V and J genes are TRBV12-3 or TRBV12-4 and TRBJ1-1, with TRBD1 matching over 8 bases. CDR3 length: 13 residues. V shed 6 bases and J 4 bases; nucleotides not matched to a gene: 4. DNA of the CDR3: TGTGCCAGCAGCGGCGACAGGGGCACTGAAGCTTTCTTT. It codes for CASSGDRGTEAFF.

This clonotype was counted a few times. The rearrangement links TRBV5-1 to TRBJ2-3; the D is unclear. From germline, CDR1 is SGHRS and CDR2 YFSETQ. This CDR3 comprises 13 residues. V was pared by 0 bases and J by 6 bases, with 8 bases between. CDR3 coding DNA: TGCGCCAGCAGCTTGGCCCCCGAGGATACGCAGTATTTT. This codes for CASSLAPEDTQYF.

The table lists this clonotype with many counts. This chain uses TRBV18 with TRBJ2-1; no definite D call. Germline V CDR1 and CDR2: KGHSH, LQKENI. CDR3 length equals 15 residues. Trimming removed 2 bases at V and 5 bases at J, with 13 bases between. This CDR3 is CASSPATGSHNEQFF. The CDR3, as DNA: TGTGCCAGCTCACCAGCCACGGGCAGTCACAATGAGCAGTTCTTC.